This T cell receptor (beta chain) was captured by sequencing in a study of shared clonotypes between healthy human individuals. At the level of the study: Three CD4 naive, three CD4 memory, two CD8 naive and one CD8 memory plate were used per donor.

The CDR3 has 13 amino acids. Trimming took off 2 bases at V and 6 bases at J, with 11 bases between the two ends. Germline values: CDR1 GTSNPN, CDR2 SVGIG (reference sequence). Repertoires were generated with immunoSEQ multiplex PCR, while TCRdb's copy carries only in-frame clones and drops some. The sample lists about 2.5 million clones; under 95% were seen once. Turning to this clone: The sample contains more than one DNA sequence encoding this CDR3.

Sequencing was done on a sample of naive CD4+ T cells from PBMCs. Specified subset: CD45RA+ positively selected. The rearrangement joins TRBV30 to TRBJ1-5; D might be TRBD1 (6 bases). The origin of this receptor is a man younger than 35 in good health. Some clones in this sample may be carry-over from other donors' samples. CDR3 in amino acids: CAWSPQGLQPQHF. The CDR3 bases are TGTGCCTGGAGTCCCCAGGGGCTTCAGCCCCAGCATTTT.